The 4 T cell receptor beta chains listed next were all sequenced from one sample in a study of T cells in Graves' hyperthyroidism and ophthalmopathy. Amplified regions were TCR beta CDR3 sequences from RNA transcripts. The HTBI primer set drove a first-round RT-PCR of the TCR CDR3. TCRdb reprocessed the multiplex PCR reads with MiXCR, giving one entry per CDR3 protein. The sample carries roughly 740,000 distinct CDR3 sequences, less than 20% recorded once. Sequencing used blood. These receptors were collected from a man aged 18 to 30 with Graves' hyperthyroidism.

This clonotype was detected only a few times. This chain uses TRBV7-2 with TRBJ2-1; D is unclear. CDR3 length: 14 residues. The germline gives CDR1 SGHTA, CDR2 FQGNSA. With 1 base removed from V and 8 bases from J, the gap between germline ends came to 12 bases. CDR3: CASSLGTASDEQFF. In DNA, the CDR3 is TGTGCCAGCAGCTTAGGGACCGCCTCTGATGAGCAGTTCTTC.

The sample holds many counts of this clonotype. The rearrangement uses TRBV28 and TRBJ2-3; possibly TRBD2 for D (7 bases). Germline lookup yields CDR1 MDHEN and CDR2 SYDVKM. Deletions cut 6 bases from V and 1 base from J, with 14 bases between. The CDR3 length is 15 residues. CDR3 in DNA: TGTGCCAGCAGCCCGGGGGGCCCGGGCACAGATACGCAGTATTTT. As protein: CASSPGGPGTDTQYF.

This clonotype was observed at least ten times. The genes are TRBV6-1 and TRBJ1-1; no clear D gene. This CDR3 comprises 14 residues. V lost 5 bases to trimming and J lost 1 base, with 11 bases between them. The V gene's germline CDR1 is MNHNS and CDR2 SASEGT. The CDR3 loop is CASSPATPNTEAFF. The CDR3 nucleotides read TGTGCCAGCAGTCCCGCCACACCGAACACTGAAGCTTTCTTT.

The V gene is TRBV20-1, the J gene TRBJ1-2, with D tentatively TRBD1 (6 bases). V was cut by 0 bases and J by 7 bases, with 15 bases left in between. CDR1 is DFQATT, CDR2 SNEGSKA, per germline (reference sequence). The CDR3 covers 14 residues. The CDR3: CSARDGAGEGGYTF. The CDR3 DNA follows: TGCAGTGCTAGAGATGGAGCAGGGGAGGGTGGCTACACCTTC.